This T cell receptor beta chain stems from a study of OX40 agonist ivuxolimab in advanced cancers. CDR3 length: 14 amino acids. Germline lookup yields CDR1 SQVTM and CDR2 ANQGSEA. The V and J ends lost 4 bases and 4 bases respectively, with 16 bases between them. The data were produced by immunoSEQ multiplex PCR, yet TCRdb's version contains in-frame clones alone and is incomplete. Of just under 80,000 clones in the sample, 80% to 90% were seen once. The specimen was CD4+ or CD8+ T cells sorted from blood, collected in a trial of the OX40 agonist ivuxolimab. This sequence was found in an adult with an advanced solid tumor such as melanoma, head and neck, liver or kidney cancer. The chain combines TRBV29-1 with TRBJ1-2; the D gene is possibly TRBD1 (5 bases). CDR3 region: CSVGAHAGGYGYTF. In DNA, the CDR3 is TGCAGCGTTGGGGCCCATGCGGGGGGCTATGGCTACACCTTC.